These 27 T cell receptor beta chains came from one sample sequenced in a study of T cell clones after liver transplantation (dated by TCRdb to between 2017 and 2020). The sample's time point label is to be understood as: pre-transplant. The protocol used for the library was the immunoSEQ multiplex PCR assay. TCRdb limited this immuneACCESS table to in-frame rearrangements with V and J called. A share of clones is missing; checked studies link under half to unresolved V genes, and the rest is unexplained. For this sample there are fewer than 70,000 clones; 71% appear just once. 15% of the sample comes from the top ten. The sample consisted of CD4+ T cells from blood, taken before liver transplant. The receptor source for this set is a human donor who received a liver transplant.

The genes are TRBV6-5 and TRBJ2-1; 12 bases match TRBD2. The length of the CDR3 is 15 residues. Unmatched junction bases numbered 6, after V lost 5 bases and J lost 7 bases. CDR1 is MNHEY, CDR2 SVGAGI, per germline. CDR3 coding DNA: TGTGCCAGCAGTCACTGGACTAGCGGGGTTAATGAGCAGTTCTTC. It codes for CASSHWTSGVNEQFF.

The chain recombines TRBV28 with TRBJ2-1; TRBD1 matches 7 bases. Germline CDR1 and CDR2: MDHEN and SYDVKM. The CDR3 is 13 amino acids. V shed 7 bases, J shed 4 bases, and the junction held 4 bases outside the gene matches. The CDR3 protein is CASTRTGYNEQFF. The CDR3 bases are TGTGCCAGCACCCGGACAGGTTACAATGAGCAGTTCTTC.

This chain uses TRBV10-3 with TRBJ2-7, with TRBD1 as a possible D gene (6 bases). The germline V and J ends were trimmed by 2 bases and 6 bases, with 14 bases remaining between them. Germline assignment: CDR1 ENHRY and CDR2 SYGVKD. This CDR3 spans 14 amino acids. CDR3 sequence: CAISESPGVSEQYF. The CDR3 nucleotides read TGTGCCATCAGTGAGAGCCCAGGGGTGAGCGAGCAGTACTTC.

The chain joins TRBV27 to TRBJ1-2; D not certain. V lost 5 bases and J 8 bases, leaving 9 bases between the germline ends. The CDR3 spans 11 residues. Looked up from germline, CDR1 is MNHEY and CDR2 is SMNVEV (reference sequence). CDR3 DNA sequence: TGTGCCAGCAGTCCTACCTCGGGCTACACCTTC. This translates into CASSPTSGYTF.

The chain links TRBV6-5 to TRBJ2-2, with D unresolved. V lost 1 base and J lost 0, with 9 bases in between. The CDR3 is 16 residues long. Germline-derived CDR1 and CDR2 are MNHEY and SVGAGI. The CDR3 reads CASSYFNNANTGELFF. In nucleotides, the CDR3 is TGTGCCAGCAGTTACTTTAACAACGCGAACACCGGGGAGCTGTTTTTT.

The CDR3 coding sequence is TGCGCCAGCAGCCAAGTCGGAGGACAGGGGTTAGGAAACACCATATATTTT. Amino acid sequence: CASSQVGGQGLGNTIYF. This chain uses TRBV4-1 with TRBJ1-3, with 9 bases fitting TRBD1. V shed 1 base and J 4 bases; nucleotides not matched to a gene: 8. CDR3 length: 17 amino acids. Germline CDR1 MGHRA, CDR2 YSYEKL.

The V call is TRBV5-4, the J call TRBJ2-7, with TRBD1 matching over 8 bases. The CDR3 loop spans 16 amino acids. Germline CDR1 SGHNT, CDR2 YYREEE (reference sequence). V shed 0 bases and J 1 base; nucleotides not matched to a gene: 6. DNA of the CDR3: TGTGCCAGCAGCTTGGGGGGTACAGGGGGGTCCTACGAGCAGTACTTC. Translation gives CASSLGGTGGSYEQYF. Looking up the rest from reference TRBV5-4 and TRBJ2-7 gives the full variable domain: ETGVTQSPTHLIKTRGQQVTLRCSSQSGHNTVSWYQQALGQGPQFIFQYYREEENGRGNFPPRFSGLQFPNYSSELNVNALELDDSALYLCASSLGGTGGSYEQYFGPGTRLTVT.

The J gene is TRBJ2-4, the V gene TRBV5-5, with 12 bases that match TRBD2. The CDR3 has 16 amino acids. Germline trimming cut 2 bases from V and 5 bases from J; bases unmatched to any gene: 5. Per the germline V gene, CDR1 is SGHKS and CDR2 is YYEKEE (reference sequence). CDR3 coding DNA: TGTGCCAGCAGCTTACGGACTAGCGGGGCGGAAAACATTCAGTACTTC. Protein product: CASSLRTSGAENIQYF.

The V gene is TRBV7-2, the J gene TRBJ2-5; D is perhaps TRBD2 (7 bases). The CDR3 covers 14 residues. CDR1 and CDR2 from the germline V gene are SGHTA and FQGNSA. Trimming left V 2 bases short and J 7 bases short, with 14 bases between. The CDR3 nucleotides are TGTGCCAGCAGCTTATCGGGGAGGGGGGGGACCCAGTACTTC. Protein product: CASSLSGRGGTQYF.

The chain recombines TRBV28 with TRBJ1-1; D perhaps matches TRBD1 (5 bases). The germline V gene has CDR1 MDHEN and CDR2 SYDVKM. V was pared by 3 bases and J by 6 bases, with 8 bases between. The CDR3 has 12 amino acids. In nucleotides, the CDR3 is TGTGCCAGCAGTTTGCTCAGGGCTGAAGCTTTCTTT. It codes for CASSLLRAEAFF.

In regard to this clone: The junction shows a germline mismatch at one end, possibly a read error. V gene TRBV30 combines with J gene TRBJ2-7, with D unresolved. The CDR3 has 11 residues. Looked up from germline, CDR1 is GTSNPN and CDR2 is SVGIG (reference sequence). The CDR3 sequence is CAWSVSHEQYF. The CDR3 DNA sequence: TGTGCCTGGAGTGTCTCCCACGAGCAGTACTTC.

The V and J genes are TRBV5-1 and TRBJ1-5, with D possibly matching TRBD1 (6 bases). Germline-derived CDR1 and CDR2 are SGHRS and YFSETQ. This CDR3 is built from 15 residues. V was trimmed by 1 base and J by 3 bases, leaving 11 bases between them. CDR3 nucleotides: TGCGCCAGCAGCTTGTCAGGGGCGAACAATCAGCCCCAGCATTTT. Protein product: CASSLSGANNQPQHF. The variable domain in full, completed from reference TRBV5-1 and TRBJ1-5, reads KAGVTQTPRYLIKTRGQQVTLSCSPISGHRSVSWYQQTPGQGLQFLFEYFSETQRNKGNFPGRFSGRQFSNSRSEMNVSTLELGDSALYLCASSLSGANNQPQHFGDGTRLSIL.

The rearrangement uses TRBV5-4 and TRBJ1-4; 10 positions match TRBD1. The trim removed 5 bases at V and 3 bases at J, leaving 7 bases unmatched. Germline CDR1 SGHNT, CDR2 YYREEE (reference sequence). This CDR3 has 16 residues. CDR3 nucleotides: TGTGCCAGCAGTCTCGACAGGGGGCCACCTAATGAAAAACTGTTTTTT. Amino acid sequence: CASSLDRGPPNEKLFF.

The J gene is TRBJ1-1, the V gene TRBV6-6; D may be TRBD1 (6 bases). With 5 bases removed from V and 0 bases from J, the gap between germline ends came to 10 bases. Germline V CDR1 and CDR2: MNHNY, SVGAGI (reference sequence). The CDR3 sequence is 14 residues long. The CDR3 coding sequence is TGTGCCAGCAGTATACAGGGTGTGAACACTGAAGCTTTCTTT. Encoded protein: CASSIQGVNTEAFF.

The V gene is TRBV18, the J gene TRBJ2-3; possibly TRBD2 for D (6 bases). The CDR3 length is 13 residues. The V gene lost 6 bases and the J gene lost 4 bases, with 11 bases spanning the gap. Germline V gene lookup returns CDR1 KGHSH and CDR2 LQKENI. The CDR3 sequence: CASSPPGADTQYF. DNA of the CDR3: TGTGCCAGCTCGCCCCCGGGGGCAGATACGCAGTATTTT.

The chain has TRBV28 and TRBJ1-5; D gene unclear. Germline V gene lookup returns CDR1 MDHEN and CDR2 SYDVKM. This CDR3 spans 14 amino acids. Trimming stripped 6 bases from V and 7 bases from J, with 16 bases between. In nucleotides, the CDR3 is TGTGCCAGCAGCCTTGTTGTGGCGAGGCAGCCCCAGCATTTT. Translation gives CASSLVVARQPQHF.

The chain's CDR3 is CASSEAGGTRSEQFF. The CDR3 DNA is TGTGCCAGCAGTGAGGCAGGGGGGACTCGAAGTGAGCAGTTCTTC. The V gene is TRBV6-1, the J gene TRBJ2-1; tentatively, D is TRBD1 (7 bases). CDR1 and CDR2 from the germline V gene are MNHNS and SASEGT. Trimming left V 3 bases short and J 9 bases short, with 18 bases between. The CDR3 has 15 residues.

The chain employs TRBV30 and TRBJ1-3; 11 bases match TRBD1. This CDR3 spans 14 amino acids. Germline CDR1 reads GTSNPN; CDR2 reads SVGIG (reference sequence). The J segment lost 7 bases and the V segment lost 2 bases, leaving 4 bases of the junction unmatched. CDR3 protein: CAWSFRDRGNTIYF. CDR3 DNA: TGTGCCTGGAGTTTCCGGGACAGGGGGAACACCATATATTTT.

The chain recombines TRBV11-3 with TRBJ2-7, with TRBD1 as a possible D gene (6 bases). CDR3 length: 15 residues. V was trimmed by 4 bases and J by 0 bases, leaving 13 bases between them. The germline gives CDR1 SGHNT, CDR2 YENEEA. CDR3 sequence reads: CASSSDSGGSYEQYF. The CDR3 DNA reads as TGTGCCAGCAGCTCGGACAGTGGGGGCTCCTACGAGCAGTACTTC.

The gene calls are TRBV7-2 and TRBJ2-1, with D perhaps matching TRBD1 (5 bases). The CDR3 is 15 amino acids. V was pared by 2 bases and J by 0 bases, with 8 bases between. CDR1 SGHTA and CDR2 FQGNSA come from the germline V gene. CDR3 sequence reads: CASSLQGFSYNEQFF. The CDR3 coding sequence is TGTGCCAGCAGCTTACAGGGATTCTCCTACAATGAGCAGTTCTTC.

The genes are TRBV25-1 and TRBJ1-2; 8 nucleotides align to TRBD1. Germline V gene lookup returns CDR1 MGHDK and CDR2 SYGVNS. This CDR3 has 13 amino acids. V shed 4 bases and J 9 bases; nucleotides not matched to a gene: 7. The CDR3 DNA sequence: TGTGCCAGCAGTGGGGCAGGGGGCCGGAGCTACACCTTC. This gives the protein CASSGAGGRSYTF.

The rearrangement links TRBV19 to TRBJ2-4; the D gene is possibly TRBD1 (5 bases). Between the trimmed V and J ends, which lost 6 bases and 6 bases, there was a span of 15 bases. The CDR3 consists of 14 residues. Germline V gene lookup returns CDR1 LNHDA and CDR2 SQIVND (reference sequence). The CDR3 is CASSDGHRANIQYF. CDR3 in DNA: TGTGCCAGTAGCGACGGACACCGGGCAAACATTCAGTACTTC. Using reference TRBV19 and TRBJ2-4 for the parts outside the CDR3, the full variable domain is DGGITQSPKYLFRKEGQNVTLSCEQNLNHDAMYWYRQDPGQGLRLIYYSQIVNDFQKGDIAEGYSVSREKKESFPLTVTSAQKNPTAFYLCASSDGHRANIQYFGAGTRLSVL.

This chain uses TRBV7-9 with TRBJ1-1; the match to TRBD1 covers 7 bases. From germline, CDR1 is SEHNR and CDR2 FQNEAQ (reference sequence). This CDR3 contains 12 residues. Germline trimming cut 4 bases from V and 4 bases from J; bases unmatched to any gene: 0. The CDR3 here is CASSWTGTEAFF. The CDR3 DNA follows: TGTGCCAGCAGCTGGACAGGCACTGAAGCTTTCTTT.

This clone came up once. V usage is TRBV7-2 and J usage is TRBJ2-3; TRBD2 is a possible D gene (6 bases). The CDR3 loop spans 17 amino acids. Between the trimmed V and J ends, which lost 1 base and 3 bases, there was a span of 17 bases. Per the germline V gene, CDR1 is SGHTA and CDR2 is FQGNSA. The CDR3 region is CASSLVGSSGGTDTQYF. CDR3 DNA: TGTGCCAGCAGCTTAGTAGGGTCTAGTGGGGGGACAGATACGCAGTATTTT.

The rearrangement joins TRBV19 to TRBJ2-1; 8 nucleotides match TRBD2. V trimming: 7 bases; J trimming: 9 bases; junction bases outside the gene matches: 11. The CDR3 contains 14 residues. Germline CDR1 is LNHDA and CDR2 is SQIVND (reference sequence). The DNA of the CDR3 is TGTGCCAGTACCATCACGGGGGGGGGCAGTGAGCAGTTCTTC. It codes for CASTITGGGSEQFF. Full variable domain (rest looked up from reference TRBV19 and TRBJ2-1): DGGITQSPKYLFRKEGQNVTLSCEQNLNHDAMYWYRQDPGQGLRLIYYSQIVNDFQKGDIAEGYSVSREKKESFPLTVTSAQKNPTAFYLCASTITGGGSEQFFGPGTRLTVL.

This clone was observed a handful of times. The chain combines TRBV5-1 with TRBJ2-3, with D maybe TRBD2 (6 bases). Trimming removed 0 bases from V and 0 bases from J, with 14 bases in between. Germline-derived CDR1 and CDR2 are SGHRS and YFSETQ. This CDR3 is 17 amino acids long. The CDR3 loop reads CASSLGRRGRSTDTQYF. In DNA, the CDR3 is TGCGCCAGCAGCTTGGGGAGAAGAGGGAGGAGCACAGATACGCAGTATTTT.

This clone has just a few counts. The rearrangement links TRBV10-3 to TRBJ1-1; no firm D call. The V end was cut by 0 bases, the J end by 3 bases, with 23 bases between. Germline CDR1 ENHRY, CDR2 SYGVKD. CDR3 length equals 19 residues. Written as DNA, the CDR3 is TGTGCCATCAGTGAGTCCAAACTCAGGACTCTACGTTCGGACACTGAAGCTTTCTTT. It codes for CAISESKLRTLRSDTEAFF.